This record concerns one T cell receptor (beta chain) sequence. How the authors handled the data: From reference gene primer amplification, estimates of nucleated cell counts were derived. Here immunoSEQ multiplex PCR was the method, and the copy in TCRdb shows in-frame clones only, minus some. V, J and clone size were drawn from that table, and D and trimming were deduced from the DNA. The table includes around 40,000 clones, 80% to 90% detected once. The sample originates from a study of blood T cell repertoires in COVID-19. V shed 3 bases, J shed 6 bases, and the junction held 6 bases outside the gene matches. The CDR3 is 17 residues long. Germline V gene lookup returns CDR1 KGHDR and CDR2 SFDVKD.

The receptor was isolated from a man aged 25-45 years with active or convalescent COVID-19. Material: peripheral blood. This rearrangement joins TRBV24-1 to TRBJ2-1; 14 nucleotides match TRBD2. As DNA, the CDR3 is TGTGCCACCAGTGATCGGACTAGCGGGAGGTCAGGCAATGAGCAGTTCTTC. Translated: CATSDRTSGRSGNEQFF.